This entry lists 9 T cell receptor beta chains sequenced from one sample in a study of blood T cells in healthy people across ages. The use of a sample-barcoded 5' primer and a J-beta primer mix characterized a second PCR of about 6 to 12 cycles. One entry per CDR3 protein, called by TCRdb with MiXCR from the 5' RACE reads. The data show 270,000 or so distinct CDR3 sequences, with about 25% seen just once and 25% to 30% held by the top ten. The sequenced sample consisted of blood. Every receptor here comes from a woman aged 70-85 years in good health.

This chain links TRBV20-1 with TRBJ2-4; tentatively, D is TRBD2 (6 bases). Looked up from germline, CDR1 is DFQATT and CDR2 is SNEGSKA (reference sequence). The V and J ends lost 3 bases and 3 bases respectively, with 12 bases between them. CDR3 length equals 14 residues. The CDR3 is CSARGGGGKNIQYF. The CDR3 bases are TGCAGTGCTAGGGGGGGAGGTGGCAAAAACATTCAGTACTTC.

This clonotype has just a few counts. The genes are TRBV6-1 and TRBJ2-7, with D possibly matching TRBD2 (6 bases). Germline CDR1 and CDR2: MNHNS and SASEGT. This CDR3 contains 14 residues. V dropped 4 bases and J dropped 7 bases, with 17 bases sitting between them. CDR3 amino acids: CASSGTLLAREQYF. CDR3 DNA: TGTGCCAGCAGTGGAACCCTACTAGCTAGGGAGCAGTACTTC.

In this sample, this clonotype turned up a few times. The DNA for the CDR3 is TGTGCCAGCAGCTTTCCCGACAGGGGCGGGACCGGGGAGCTGTTTTTT. As protein: CASSFPDRGGTGELFF. V is TRBV5-5 and J is TRBJ2-2; 8 positions agree with TRBD1. CDR1 is SGHKS and CDR2 is YYEKEE in the germline V gene (reference sequence). CDR3 length: 16 residues. V lost 2 bases and J lost 5; bases outside the gene matches: 8.

The rearrangement links TRBV20-1 to TRBJ1-6; 7 bases line up with TRBD1. This CDR3 has 12 amino acids. V lost 5 bases to trimming and J lost 11 bases; unmatched junction nucleotides: 6. Germline-derived CDR1 and CDR2 are DFQATT and SNEGSKA (reference sequence). In DNA, the CDR3 is TGCAGTGCTGCAGACAGGGTTCCACCCCTCCACTTT. It is translated as CSAADRVPPLHF.

This clonotype showed up just a few times. The chain is built from TRBV15 and TRBJ1-3, with a weak D call TRBD1 (5 bases). The CDR3 consists of 14 residues. Per germline, CDR1 LNHNV and CDR2 YYDKDF (reference sequence). The germline V and J ends were trimmed by 8 bases and 4 bases, with 15 bases remaining between them. CDR3 region: CATQKTGVGNTIYF. DNA for the CDR3: TGTGCCACCCAGAAGACGGGGGTAGGAAACACCATATATTTT.

This clonotype was recorded a few times. The CDR3, as DNA: TGCGCCAGCAGCCAGGCAGGGGGTACAGGGAACACTGAAGCTTTCTTT. The encoded protein is CASSQAGGTGNTEAFF. V is TRBV4-1 and J is TRBJ1-1; 7 nucleotides align to TRBD1. The germline CDR1 and CDR2 sequences are MGHRA and YSYEKL. V trimming: 3 bases; J trimming: 1 base; junction bases outside the gene matches: 8. CDR3 length: 16 amino acids.

This clonotype was observed a single time. V is TRBV24-1 and J is TRBJ1-4; 7 nucleotides align to TRBD1. This CDR3 has 17 residues. Germline CDR1 is KGHDR and CDR2 is SFDVKD. Germline trimming cut 12 bases from V and 2 bases from J; bases unmatched to any gene: 17. CDR3 nucleotide sequence: TGTGCCGCCAACCCGGGACAGCGGTCCTACACTAATGAAAAACTGTTTTTT. It is translated as CAANPGQRSYTNEKLFF.

This clonotype was counted a few times. The chain uses TRBV11-1 and TRBJ2-1, with D unresolved. The CDR3 consists of 16 residues. Germline V gives CDR1 SGHAT, CDR2 FQDESV (reference sequence). V lost 2 bases, J lost 9 bases, and 20 bases lay in between. The CDR3 is CASSLKSWLSYGEQFF. CDR3 bases: TGTGCCAGCAGCTTAAAATCTTGGCTGTCATATGGTGAGCAGTTCTTC.

This chain links TRBV5-1 with TRBJ2-3, with D perhaps matching TRBD2 (6 bases). This CDR3 region has 17 residues. The V gene lost 0 bases and the J gene lost 3 bases, with 17 bases spanning the gap. CDR1 and CDR2 from the germline V gene are SGHRS and YFSETQ. CDR3 nucleotide sequence: TGCGCCAGCAGCTTGGGGGGCCTAGCGACTAAAACAGATACGCAGTATTTT. Its protein product is CASSLGGLATKTDTQYF.